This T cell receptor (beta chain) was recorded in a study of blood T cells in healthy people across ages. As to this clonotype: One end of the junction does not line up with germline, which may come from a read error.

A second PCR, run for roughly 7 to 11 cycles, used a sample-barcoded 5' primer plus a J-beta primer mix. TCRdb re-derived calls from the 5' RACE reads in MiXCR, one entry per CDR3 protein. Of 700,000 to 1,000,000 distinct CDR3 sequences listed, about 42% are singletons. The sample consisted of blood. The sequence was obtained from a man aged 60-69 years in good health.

CDR3 in amino acids: CASSSQGTGANALTF. The CDR3 DNA follows: TGTGCCAGCAGCTCCCAGGGAACTGGGGCCAACGCCCTGACTTTC. The chain employs TRBV7-9 and TRBJ2-6, with D perhaps matching TRBD1 (5 bases). The CDR3 loop spans 15 amino acids. The germline V gene encodes CDR1 SEHNR and CDR2 FQNEAQ (reference sequence).